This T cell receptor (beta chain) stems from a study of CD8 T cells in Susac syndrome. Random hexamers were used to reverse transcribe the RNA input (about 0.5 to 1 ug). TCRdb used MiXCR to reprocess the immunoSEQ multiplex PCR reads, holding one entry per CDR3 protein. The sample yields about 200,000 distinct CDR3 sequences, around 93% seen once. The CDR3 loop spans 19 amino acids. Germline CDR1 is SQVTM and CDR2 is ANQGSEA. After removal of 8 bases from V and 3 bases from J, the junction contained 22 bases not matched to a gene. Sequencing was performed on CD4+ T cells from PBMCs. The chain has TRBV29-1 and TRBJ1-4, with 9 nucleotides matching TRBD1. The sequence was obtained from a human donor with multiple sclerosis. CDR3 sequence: CSPNTSRTGDTGANEKLFF. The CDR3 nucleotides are TGCAGCCCGAATACCAGCCGGACAGGGGACACAGGGGCTAATGAAAAACTGTTTTTT.